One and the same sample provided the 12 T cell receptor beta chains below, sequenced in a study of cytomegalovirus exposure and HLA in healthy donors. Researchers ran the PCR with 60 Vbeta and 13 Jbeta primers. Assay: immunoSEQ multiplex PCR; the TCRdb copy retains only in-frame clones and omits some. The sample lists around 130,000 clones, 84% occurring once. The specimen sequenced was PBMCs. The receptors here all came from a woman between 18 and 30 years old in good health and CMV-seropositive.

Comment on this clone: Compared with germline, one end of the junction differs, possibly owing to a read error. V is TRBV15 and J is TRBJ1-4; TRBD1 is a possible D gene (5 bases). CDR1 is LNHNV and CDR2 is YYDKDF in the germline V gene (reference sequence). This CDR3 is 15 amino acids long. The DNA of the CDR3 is TGTGCCGCCAGCAACCCGACAGATTTTAATGAAAAACTGTTTTTT. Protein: CAASNPTDFNEKLFF.

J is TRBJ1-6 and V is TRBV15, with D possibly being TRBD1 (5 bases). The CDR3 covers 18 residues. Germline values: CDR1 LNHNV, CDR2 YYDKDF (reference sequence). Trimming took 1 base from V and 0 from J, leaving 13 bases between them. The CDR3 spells CATSRVLPGGSYNSPLHF. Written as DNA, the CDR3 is TGTGCCACCAGCAGAGTACTGCCCGGGGGCTCCTATAATTCACCCCTCCACTTT.

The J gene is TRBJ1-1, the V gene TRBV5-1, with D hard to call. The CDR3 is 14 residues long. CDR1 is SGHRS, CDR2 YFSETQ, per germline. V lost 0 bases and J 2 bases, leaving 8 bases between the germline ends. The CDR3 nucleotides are TGCGCCAGCAGCTTGGGGGCCCCAAACACTGAAGCTTTCTTT. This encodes CASSLGAPNTEAFF.

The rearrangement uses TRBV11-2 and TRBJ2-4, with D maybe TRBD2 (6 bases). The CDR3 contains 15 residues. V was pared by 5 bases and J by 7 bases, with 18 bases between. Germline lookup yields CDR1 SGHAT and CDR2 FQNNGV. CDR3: CASSQTRLGLNIQYF. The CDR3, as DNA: TGTGCCAGCAGCCAGACCAGGTTGGGACTGAACATTCAGTACTTC.

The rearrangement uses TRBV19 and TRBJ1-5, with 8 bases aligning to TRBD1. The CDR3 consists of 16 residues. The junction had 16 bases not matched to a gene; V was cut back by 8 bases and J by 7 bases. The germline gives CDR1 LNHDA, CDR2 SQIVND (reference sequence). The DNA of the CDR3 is TGTGCCAGTTTTTGGGGATCGACAGGGGAGGGGCAGCCCCAGCATTTT. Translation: CASFWGSTGEGQPQHF.

For the CDR3, the DNA is TGCAGCGTTTGGGGCCCCTTGGCGAACACTGAAGCTTTCTTT. Its translation: CSVWGPLANTEAFF. This sequence joins TRBV29-1 and TRBJ1-1, with a possible D match to TRBD1 (5 bases). The CDR3 runs 14 residues. CDR1 and CDR2 from the germline V gene are SQVTM and ANQGSEA. Deletions cut 5 bases from V and 1 base from J, with 14 bases between.

In DNA, the CDR3 is TGTGCCAGCAGCGCTCTAGCGGGGGGGCCTGGGGAGACCCAGTACTTC. It specifies CASSALAGGPGETQYF. V usage is TRBV9 and J usage is TRBJ2-5, with TRBD2 matching 12 bases. Germline CDR1 reads SGDLS; CDR2 reads YYNGEE. The junction had 8 bases not matched to a gene; V was cut back by 3 bases and J by 5 bases. There are 16 residues in the CDR3.

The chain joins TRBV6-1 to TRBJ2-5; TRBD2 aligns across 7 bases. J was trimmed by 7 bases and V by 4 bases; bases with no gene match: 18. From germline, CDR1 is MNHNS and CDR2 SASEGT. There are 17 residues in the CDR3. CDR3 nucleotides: TGTGCCAGCAGTGCACCGCTCGGTCTCGCGGGGGTTGGGACCCAGTACTTC. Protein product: CASSAPLGLAGVGTQYF.

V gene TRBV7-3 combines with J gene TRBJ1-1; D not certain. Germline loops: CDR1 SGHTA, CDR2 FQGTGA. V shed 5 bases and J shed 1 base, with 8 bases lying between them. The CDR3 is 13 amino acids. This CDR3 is CASSLRQNTEAFF. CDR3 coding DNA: TGTGCCAGCAGCCTTAGACAGAACACTGAAGCTTTCTTT.

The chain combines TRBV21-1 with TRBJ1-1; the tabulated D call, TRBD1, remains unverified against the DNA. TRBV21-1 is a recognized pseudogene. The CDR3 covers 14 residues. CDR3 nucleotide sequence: TGTGCCAGCGGGGGACAGGGTTTGAACACTGAAGCTTTCTTT. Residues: CASGGQGLNTEAFF.

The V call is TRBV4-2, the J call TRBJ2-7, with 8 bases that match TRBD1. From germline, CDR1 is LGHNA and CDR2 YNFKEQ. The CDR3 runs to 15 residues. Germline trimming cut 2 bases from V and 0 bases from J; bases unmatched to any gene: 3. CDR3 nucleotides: TGTGCCAGCAGCCAAAGGACAGGGACCTCCTACGAGCAGTACTTC. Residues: CASSQRTGTSYEQYF.

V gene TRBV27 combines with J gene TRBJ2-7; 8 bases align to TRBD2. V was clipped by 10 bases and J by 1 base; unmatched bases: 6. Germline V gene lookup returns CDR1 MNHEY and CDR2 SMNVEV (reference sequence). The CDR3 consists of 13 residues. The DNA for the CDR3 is TGTGCCACCCATCGGGGGGGTTCCTACGAGCAGTACTTC. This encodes CATHRGGSYEQYF.